This T cell receptor (beta chain) was identified during a study of CD8 T cells in Susac syndrome. The CDR3 runs 11 residues. V dropped 6 bases and J dropped 4 bases, with 7 bases sitting between them. The V gene's germline CDR1 is SQVTM and CDR2 ANQGSEA. TEMRA cells were FACS-enriched, with CD8+ and CD4+ T cells isolated negatively. The authors reverse transcribed roughly 0.5 to 1 ug RNA with random hexamers. Amplification of TCR beta CDR3 by immunoSEQ multiplex PCR spanned 54 Vbeta and 13 Jbeta. TCRdb recomputed calls from the immunoSEQ multiplex PCR reads with MiXCR, one row per CDR3 protein. The data contain 180,000 or so distinct CDR3 sequences, roughly 94% of them seen just once; the ten biggest clones take up approximately 0.094%.

This chain connects TRBV29-1 to TRBJ1-3; D is undetermined. Specimen: CD4+ T cells from PBMCs. The sequence derives from a human donor in good health. The CDR3 nucleotides read TGCAGCGTGGGAGACGGAAACACCATATATTTT. Translating gives CSVGDGNTIYF. The full variable domain, its missing parts supplied by reference TRBV29-1 and TRBJ1-3, is SAVISQKPSRDICQRGTSLTIQCQVDSQVTMMFWYRQQPGQSLTLIATANQGSEATYESGFVIDKFPISRPNLTFSTLTVSNMSPEDSSIYLCSVGDGNTIYFGEGSWLTVV.